The 5 T cell receptor beta chains reported below all come from one sample, sequenced in a study of T cell repertoires in cytomegalovirus infection. One entry per CDR3 protein, called by TCRdb with MiXCR from the reads. The table records 650,000 to 900,000 distinct CDR3 sequences, 25% to 30% of them present only once. Their antigen targets remain unknown. The starting material was cultured CD8+ T cells from PBMCs, obtained from culture after CMV antigen stimulation. The receptors were sampled from a human donor in good health (CMV status not recorded). Some clones in this sample may be carry-over from other donors' samples.

A remark on this clonotype: The junction does not match germline at one end; this may be a read error. The V call is TRBV2, the J call TRBJ1-2, with D perhaps TRBD1 (6 bases). The CDR3 length is 13 residues. Germline CDR1 and CDR2: SNHLY and FYNNEI. The CDR3, as DNA: TGTGCCAGCAGGGAAGGACAGCTATATGGCTACACCTTC. As protein: CASREGQLYGYTF.

This clonotype was detected ten times or more. The chain has TRBV7-9 and TRBJ2-5, with a weak D call TRBD1 (5 bases). Germline CDR1 reads SEHNR; CDR2 reads FQNEAQ (reference sequence). V lost 0 bases and J 2 bases, leaving 7 bases between the germline ends. The CDR3 has 14 residues. The CDR3 DNA reads as TGTGCCAGCAGCTTAGCGCAGGGTCAAGAGACCCAGTACTTC. Encoded protein: CASSLAQGQETQYF.

The chain is built from TRBV15 and TRBJ1-1, with D tentatively TRBD1 (6 bases). The germline V gene has CDR1 LNHNV and CDR2 YYDKDF (reference sequence). V was pared by 0 bases and J by 0 bases, with 11 bases between. The CDR3 totals 16 residues. CDR3 DNA sequence: TGTGCCACCAGCAGAGATGCAGGACAGATGAACACTGAAGCTTTCTTT. Protein product: CATSRDAGQMNTEAFF.

Only a few counts were recorded for this clonotype. The CDR3 sequence is CASSERGTPYKGVGYTF. In nucleotides, the CDR3 is TGTGCCAGCTCAGAAAGAGGGACTCCGTATAAGGGTGTTGGCTACACCTTC. The chain uses TRBV18 and TRBJ1-2, with D possibly being TRBD1 (5 bases). Deletions cut 5 bases from V and 7 bases from J, with 26 bases between. Germline CDR1 and CDR2: KGHSH and LQKENI. The CDR3 contains 17 residues.

The V gene is TRBV7-9, the J gene TRBJ2-1; tentatively, D is TRBD1 (6 bases). The CDR3 spans 15 residues. Germline V gene data show CDR1 as SEHNR and CDR2 as FQNEAQ (reference sequence). Trimming cost V 5 bases and J 2 bases, with 13 bases left between them. Written as DNA, the CDR3 is TGTGCCAGCAGCCCATTGACAGGTGCCTACAATGAGCAGTTCTTC. It translates to CASSPLTGAYNEQFF.